This note documents a single TCR beta chain sequence. Its antigen is not known. This sample was included in a study of blood T cells in healthy people across ages. The study, taken as a whole, reports: Using unsorted PBMCs precluded a conclusive naive versus antigen-experienced comparison.

The CDR3 length is 15 residues. Germline CDR1 KGHSY, CDR2 FQNENV. The V gene lost 2 bases and the J gene lost 7 bases, with 17 bases spanning the gap. The sample, about 9.7 milliliters of peripheral blood, was drawn from each donor. Total RNA extraction produced at least 5 micrograms (per sample) for the study. The second PCR ran about 6 to 12 cycles with a sample-barcoded 5' primer and J-beta primers. Using its own MiXCR run on the 5' RACE reads, TCRdb lists one record per CDR3 protein. The sample lists roughly 1.7 million distinct CDR3 sequences, about 31% occurring once. Material for sequencing was blood. The chain carries TRBV16 and TRBJ1-1; D not resolved. The sequence derives from a woman in her 30s in good health. CDR3 in amino acids: CASSQDLPSSSEAFF. The CDR3 nucleotides read TGTGCCAGCAGCCAAGATCTCCCTTCCAGCAGTGAAGCTTTCTTT.